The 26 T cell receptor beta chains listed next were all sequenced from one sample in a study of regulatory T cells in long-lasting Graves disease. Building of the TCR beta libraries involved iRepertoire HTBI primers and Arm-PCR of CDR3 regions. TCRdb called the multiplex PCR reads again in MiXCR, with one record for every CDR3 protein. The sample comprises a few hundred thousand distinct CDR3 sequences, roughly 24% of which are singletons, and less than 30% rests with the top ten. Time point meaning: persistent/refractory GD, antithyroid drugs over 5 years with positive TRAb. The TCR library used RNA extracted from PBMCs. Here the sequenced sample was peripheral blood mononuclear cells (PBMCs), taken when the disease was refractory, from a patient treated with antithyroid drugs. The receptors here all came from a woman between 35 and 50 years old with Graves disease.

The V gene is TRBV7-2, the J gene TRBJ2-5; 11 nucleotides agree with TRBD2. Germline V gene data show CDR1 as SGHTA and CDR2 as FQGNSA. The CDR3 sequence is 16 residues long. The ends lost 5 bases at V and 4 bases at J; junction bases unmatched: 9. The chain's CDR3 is CASSLTTSGSRETQYF. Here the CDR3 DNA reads TGTGCCAGCAGCCTCACCACTAGCGGGAGCAGAGAGACCCAGTACTTC.

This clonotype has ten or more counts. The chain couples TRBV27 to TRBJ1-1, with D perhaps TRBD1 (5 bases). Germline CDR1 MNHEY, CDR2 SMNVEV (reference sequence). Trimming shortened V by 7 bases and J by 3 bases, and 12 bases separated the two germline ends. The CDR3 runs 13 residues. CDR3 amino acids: CASISKGHTEAFF. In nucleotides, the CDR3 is TGTGCCAGCATTTCGAAGGGGCACACTGAAGCTTTCTTT.

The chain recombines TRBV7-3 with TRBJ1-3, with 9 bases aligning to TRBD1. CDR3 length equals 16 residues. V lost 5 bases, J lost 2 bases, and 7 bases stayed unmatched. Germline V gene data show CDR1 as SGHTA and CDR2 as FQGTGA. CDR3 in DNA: TGTGCCAGCAGCCCGGTTGGGACAGGGACTGGAAACACCATATATTTT. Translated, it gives CASSPVGTGTGNTIYF. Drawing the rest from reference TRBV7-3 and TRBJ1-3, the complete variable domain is GAGVSQTPSNKVTEKGKYVELRCDPISGHTALYWYRQSLGQGPEFLIYFQGTGAADDSGLPNDRFFAVRPEGSVSTLKIQRTERGDSAVYLCASSPVGTGTGNTIYFGEGSWLTVV.

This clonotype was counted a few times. The DNA of the CDR3 is TGTGCCAGCAAGACTAGCGGGCCTTTAGCCAAAAACATTCAGTACTTC. Translated, it gives CASKTSGPLAKNIQYF. V usage is TRBV7-9 and J usage is TRBJ2-4; TRBD2 agrees at 10 bases. Germline-derived CDR1 and CDR2 are SEHNR and FQNEAQ (reference sequence). The CDR3 is 16 residues long. The V segment lost 7 bases and the J segment 0 bases; nucleotides outside the gene matches: 6.

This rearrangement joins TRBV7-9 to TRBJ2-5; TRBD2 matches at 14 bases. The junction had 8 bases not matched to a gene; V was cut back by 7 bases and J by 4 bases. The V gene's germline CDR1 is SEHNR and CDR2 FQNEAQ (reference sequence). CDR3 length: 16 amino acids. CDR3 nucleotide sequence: TGTGCCAGCACCGGGGGGACTAGCGGGAGTTTAGAGACCCAGTACTTC. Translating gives CASTGGTSGSLETQYF.

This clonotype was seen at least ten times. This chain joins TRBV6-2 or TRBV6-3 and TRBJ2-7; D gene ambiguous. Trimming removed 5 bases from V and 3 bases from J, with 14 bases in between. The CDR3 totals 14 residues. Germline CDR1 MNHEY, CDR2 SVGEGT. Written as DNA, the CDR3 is TGTGCCAGCAGTCAACGTAGCATCGGCTACGAGCAGTACTTC. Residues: CASSQRSIGYEQYF.

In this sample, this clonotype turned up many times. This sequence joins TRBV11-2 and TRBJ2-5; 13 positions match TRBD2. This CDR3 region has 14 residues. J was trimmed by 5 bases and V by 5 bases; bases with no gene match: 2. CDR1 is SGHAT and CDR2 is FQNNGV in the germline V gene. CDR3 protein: CASSLGLAGETQYF. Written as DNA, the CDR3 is TGTGCCAGCAGCCTGGGACTAGCGGGGGAGACCCAGTACTTC.

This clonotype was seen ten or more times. The DNA for the CDR3 is TGTGCCAGCAGTGCGACTTTACCTAATGAAAAACTGTTTTTT. It yields the protein CASSATLPNEKLFF. This chain links TRBV2 with TRBJ1-4; unclear D gene. Trimming took off 4 bases at V and 3 bases at J, with 9 bases between the two ends. This CDR3 comprises 14 residues. Per the germline V gene, CDR1 is SNHLY and CDR2 is FYNNEI.

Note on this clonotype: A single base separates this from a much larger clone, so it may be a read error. CDR3 DNA: TGTGCCAAAACGGCGAGGGACGGGGGTGGTCAGCCCCAGCATTTT. Translated, it gives CAKTARDGGGQPQHF. The genes are TRBV28 and TRBJ1-5; D possibly corresponds to TRBD1 (5 bases). Germline lookup yields CDR1 MDHEN and CDR2 SYDVKM. Trimming left V 10 bases short and J 6 bases short, with 22 bases between. This CDR3 contains 15 residues. The complete variable domain, with remaining parts taken from reference TRBV28 and TRBJ1-5, reads DVKVTQSSRYLVKRTGEKVFLECVQDMDHENMFWYRQDPGLGLRLIYFSYDVKMKEKGDIPEGYSVSREKKERFSLILESASTNQTSMYLCAKTARDGGGQPQHFGDGTRLSIL.

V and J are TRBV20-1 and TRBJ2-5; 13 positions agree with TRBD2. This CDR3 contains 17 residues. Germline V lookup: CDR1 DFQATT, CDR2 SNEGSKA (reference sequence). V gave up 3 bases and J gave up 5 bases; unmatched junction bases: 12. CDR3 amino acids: CSARGLAGSYMGETQYF. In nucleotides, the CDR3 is TGCAGTGCTAGGGGACTAGCGGGATCATATATGGGGGAGACCCAGTACTTC.

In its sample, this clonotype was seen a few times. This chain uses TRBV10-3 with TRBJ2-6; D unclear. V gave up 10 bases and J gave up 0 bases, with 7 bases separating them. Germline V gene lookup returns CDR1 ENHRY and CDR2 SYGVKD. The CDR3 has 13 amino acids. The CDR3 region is CATSTSGANVLTF. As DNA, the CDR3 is TGTGCCACCTCAACCTCTGGGGCCAACGTCCTGACTTTC.

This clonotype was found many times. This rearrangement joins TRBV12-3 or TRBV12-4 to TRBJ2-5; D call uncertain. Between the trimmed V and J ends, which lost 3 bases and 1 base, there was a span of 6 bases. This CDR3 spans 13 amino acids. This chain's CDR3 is CASSFIIQETQYF. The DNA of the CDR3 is TGTGCCAGCAGTTTCATCATCCAAGAGACCCAGTACTTC.

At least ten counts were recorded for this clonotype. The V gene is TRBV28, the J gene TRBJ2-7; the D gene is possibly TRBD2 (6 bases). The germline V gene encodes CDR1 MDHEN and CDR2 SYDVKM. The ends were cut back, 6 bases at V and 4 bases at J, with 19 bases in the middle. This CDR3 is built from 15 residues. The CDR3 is CASSSGRRGIYEQYF. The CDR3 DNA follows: TGTGCCAGCAGCTCCGGGAGAAGAGGAATATACGAGCAGTACTTC.

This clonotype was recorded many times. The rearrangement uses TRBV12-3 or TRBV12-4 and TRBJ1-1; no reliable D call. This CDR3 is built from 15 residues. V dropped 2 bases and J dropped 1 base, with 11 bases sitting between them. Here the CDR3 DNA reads TGTGCCAGCAGTTTAAAGGGATCAGGGAACACTGAAGCTTTCTTT. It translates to CASSLKGSGNTEAFF.

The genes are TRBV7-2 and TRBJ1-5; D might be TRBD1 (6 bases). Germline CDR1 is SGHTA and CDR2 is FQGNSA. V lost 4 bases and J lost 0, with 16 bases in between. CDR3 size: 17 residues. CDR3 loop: CASSSPFRTDSNQPQHF. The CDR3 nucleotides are TGTGCCAGCAGCTCCCCATTTCGGACAGATAGCAATCAGCCCCAGCATTTT.

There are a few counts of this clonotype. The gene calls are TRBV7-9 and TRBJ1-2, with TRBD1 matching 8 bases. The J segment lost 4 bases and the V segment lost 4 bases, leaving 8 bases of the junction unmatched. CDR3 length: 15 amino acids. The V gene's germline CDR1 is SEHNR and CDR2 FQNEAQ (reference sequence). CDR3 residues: CASSWGQEFTYGYTF. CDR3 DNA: TGTGCCAGCAGCTGGGGACAGGAGTTTACCTATGGCTACACCTTC.

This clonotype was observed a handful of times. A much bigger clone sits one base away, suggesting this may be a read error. CDR3 protein: CSVRVRVEETQYF. The CDR3 DNA sequence: TGCAGTGTTAGGGTCAGGGTGGAAGAGACCCAGTACTTC. The chain recombines TRBV20-1 with TRBJ2-5, with TRBD1 as a possible D gene (5 bases). Trimming stripped 7 bases from V and 3 bases from J, with 15 bases between. Germline CDR1 and CDR2: DFQATT and SNEGSKA (reference sequence). The CDR3 is 13 residues long.

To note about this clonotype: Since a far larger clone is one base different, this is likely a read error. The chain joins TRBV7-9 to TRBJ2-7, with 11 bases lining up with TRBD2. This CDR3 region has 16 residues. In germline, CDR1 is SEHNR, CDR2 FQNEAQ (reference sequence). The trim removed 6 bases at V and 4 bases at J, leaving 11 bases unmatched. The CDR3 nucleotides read TGTGCCAGCAGTTCGGGGGGACTAGCGGAAGGATACGAGCAGTACTTC. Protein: CASSSGGLAEGYEQYF.

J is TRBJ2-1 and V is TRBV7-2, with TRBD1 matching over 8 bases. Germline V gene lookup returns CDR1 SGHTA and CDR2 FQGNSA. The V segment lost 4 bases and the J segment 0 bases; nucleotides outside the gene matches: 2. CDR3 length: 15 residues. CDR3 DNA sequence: TGTGCCAGCAGCTCCGACAGGGGCTCCTACAATGAGCAGTTCTTC. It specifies CASSSDRGSYNEQFF.

The CDR3 loop reads CASRGSGRKPHEQYF. The CDR3, as DNA: TGTGCCAGCAGGGGAAGCGGGAGGAAGCCCCACGAGCAGTACTTC. The chain is built from TRBV6-1 and TRBJ2-7; 9 nucleotides line up with TRBD2. The CDR3 contains 15 residues. Germline loops: CDR1 MNHNS, CDR2 SASEGT. V trimming: 6 bases; J trimming: 5 bases; junction bases outside the gene matches: 11.

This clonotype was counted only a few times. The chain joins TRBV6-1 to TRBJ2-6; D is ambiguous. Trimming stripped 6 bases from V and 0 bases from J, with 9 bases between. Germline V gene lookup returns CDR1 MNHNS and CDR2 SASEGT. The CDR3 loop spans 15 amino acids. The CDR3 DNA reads TGTGCCAGCAGGACTGGGAACTCTGGGGCCAACGTCCTGACTTTC. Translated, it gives CASRTGNSGANVLTF.

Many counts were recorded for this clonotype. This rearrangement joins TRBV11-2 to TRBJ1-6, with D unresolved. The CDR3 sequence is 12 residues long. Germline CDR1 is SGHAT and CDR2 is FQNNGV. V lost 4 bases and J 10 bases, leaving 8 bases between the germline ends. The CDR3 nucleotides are TGTGCCAGCAGCTCAGTGCCCTCACCCCTCCACTTT. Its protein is CASSSVPSPLHF.

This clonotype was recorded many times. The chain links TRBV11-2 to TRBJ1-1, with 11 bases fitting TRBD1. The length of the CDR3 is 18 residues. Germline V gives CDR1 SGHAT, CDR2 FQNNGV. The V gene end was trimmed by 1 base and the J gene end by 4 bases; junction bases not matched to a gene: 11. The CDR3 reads CASSLASPGQGVGTEAFF. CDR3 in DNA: TGTGCCAGCAGCTTAGCCTCTCCGGGACAGGGGGTTGGCACTGAAGCTTTCTTT.

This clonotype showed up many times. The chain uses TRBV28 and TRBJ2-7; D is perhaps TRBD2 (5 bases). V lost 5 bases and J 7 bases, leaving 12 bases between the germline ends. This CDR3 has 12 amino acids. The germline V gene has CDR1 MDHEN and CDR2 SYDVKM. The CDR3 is CASSRTPGEQYF. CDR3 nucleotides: TGTGCCAGCAGTCGCACGCCGGGGGAGCAGTACTTC.

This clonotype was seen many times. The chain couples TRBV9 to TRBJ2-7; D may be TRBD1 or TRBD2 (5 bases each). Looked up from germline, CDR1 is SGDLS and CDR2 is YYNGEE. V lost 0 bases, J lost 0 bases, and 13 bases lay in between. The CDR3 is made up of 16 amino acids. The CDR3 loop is CASSVARRGSSYEQYF. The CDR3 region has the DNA TGTGCCAGCAGCGTAGCCCGCCGGGGCAGCTCCTACGAGCAGTACTTC. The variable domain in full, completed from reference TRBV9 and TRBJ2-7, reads DSGVTQTPKHLITATGQRVTLRCSPRSGDLSVYWYQQSLDQGLQFLIQYYNGEERAKGNILERFSAQQFPDLHSELNLSSLELGDSALYFCASSVARRGSSYEQYFGPGTRLTVT.

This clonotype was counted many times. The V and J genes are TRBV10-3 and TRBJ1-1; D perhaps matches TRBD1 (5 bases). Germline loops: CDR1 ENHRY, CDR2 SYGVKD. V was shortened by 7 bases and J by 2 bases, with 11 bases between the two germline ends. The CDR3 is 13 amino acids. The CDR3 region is CAINSGSNTEAFF. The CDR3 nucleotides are TGTGCCATCAATTCAGGGAGTAACACTGAAGCTTTCTTT.